This T cell receptor beta chain is from a study of shared clonotypes between healthy human individuals. Germline CDR1 reads SNHLY; CDR2 reads FYNNEI. The CDR3 is 14 amino acids. With 4 bases removed from V and 4 bases from J, the gap between germline ends came to 11 bases. Study-wide results and limits: The study found lower generation probabilities in non-shared clonotypes than in those shared by all four donors.

In the case of this clone: What it binds is unknown.

This table comes from immunoSEQ multiplex PCR, and its TCRdb copy is limited to in-frame clones, with some not included. The sample lists around 550,000 clones; 90% to 96% were seen once. The rearrangement links TRBV2 to TRBJ2-1; D remains ambiguous. The sample was naive CD4+ T cells sorted from blood. The subset denotes: CD45RA+ positively selected. The sequence was collected from a woman aged 25 to 39 in good health. The CDR3 spells CASSALPSYNEQFF. The CDR3 nucleotides are TGTGCCAGCAGTGCCCTTCCATCGTACAATGAGCAGTTCTTC.